In this sample, the clone carrying this T cell receptor beta chain turned up a few times. Its antigen is not known. The data derive from a study of shared clonotypes between healthy human individuals. Study-wide results and caveats: Generally, estimated richness proved larger in naive subsets than it did in memory subsets.

The length of the CDR3 is 13 residues. The germline gives CDR1 SGHAT, CDR2 FQDESV (reference sequence). Trimming stripped 3 bases from V and 1 base from J, with 6 bases between. Healthy HIV-negative adults without recent acute infections or vaccinations served as donors. The authors divided CD4+ cells into CD45RA+ naive and CD45RA-negative memory subsets. Researchers divided each subset's genomic DNA evenly across several immunoSEQ plates. Measured with immunoSEQ multiplex PCR; TCRdb has only the in-frame clones, and not every one. The sample shows approximately 1.1 million clones, about four fifths of them seen only once.

The gene calls are TRBV11-1 and TRBJ1-1; D remains ambiguous. Sequenced material: memory CD4+ T cells from PBMCs. Subset indicated: CD45RA-negative fraction. The TCR was taken from a man aged 18-30 years in good health. Some clones in this sample may be carry-over from other donors' samples. The CDR3 DNA reads as TGTGCCAGCAGCTTCACCAGGAACACTGAAGCTTTCTTT. Its translation is CASSFTRNTEAFF.